A single T cell receptor beta chain is shown here with its context. Antigen unknown. The junction departs from the called germline gene at one end, perhaps through a read error. This record belongs to a study of glioma-infiltrating T cells. Broader study findings: Tissue-blood divergence was below expectation in non-neoplastic patients, above in gliomas. CDR3 overlap between tissue and blood was very small.

CDR3 length: 14 amino acids. The germline gives CDR1 MNHEY, CDR2 SMNVEV (reference sequence). The iRepertoire nested amplicon-rescue multiplex PCR amplified TCR alpha and beta CDR3s from RNA. One-step reverse transcription and amplification started from approximately 100-400 ng of tissue mRNA or PBMC total RNA. TCRdb reprocessed the multiplex PCR reads via MiXCR and lists one record per CDR3 protein. The table has fewer than 200,000 distinct CDR3 sequences, around 40% seen once; the top ten hold roughly 5.2%. The specimen was glioma tissue, nonneoplastic brain tissue, or PBMCs (not recorded which). This sequence joins TRBV27 and TRBJ2-5; D assignment may be TRBD1 or TRBD2 (5 bases each). This clonotype was obtained from a human donor with low-grade glioma or glioblastoma, undergoing nonglioma brain surgery, or in good health (not recorded which). The DNA for the CDR3 is TGTGCCAGCAGCTACACCCAGGTCGGTGGGACCCGGTACTTC. Amino acids: CASSYTQVGGTRYF.